This passage covers 10 T cell receptor beta chains from one sample sequenced in a study of response to subunit inactivated influenza vaccine. TCRdb re-analysed the RT-PCR reads in MiXCR, keeping a single row per CDR3 protein. The table lists hundreds of thousands of distinct CDR3 sequences, about an eighth of them singletons. The sequenced sample was PBMCs from blood, obtained on the day of vaccination. Receptor source: a man aged 45-65 years who received an inactivated influenza vaccine.

This clonotype was detected ten times or more. The V gene is TRBV6-5, the J gene TRBJ2-3; no firm D call. In germline, CDR1 is MNHEY, CDR2 SVGAGI. This CDR3 is 14 amino acids long. V lost 4 bases and J lost 2, with 10 bases in between. The CDR3 DNA reads as TGTGCCAGCAGTTTTATCGCTGACACAGATACGCAGTATTTT. Protein: CASSFIADTDTQYF.

This clonotype has just a few counts. The J gene is TRBJ2-6, the V gene TRBV20-1; 7 bases map to TRBD2. Looked up from germline, CDR1 is DFQATT and CDR2 is SNEGSKA (reference sequence). J gave up 0 bases and V 4 bases, and 15 bases lay outside the gene matches. This CDR3 spans 19 amino acids. CDR3 residues: CSATTTSRRRGSGANVLTF. The CDR3 DNA reads as TGCAGTGCTACTACGACTAGCCGAAGGAGAGGCTCTGGGGCCAACGTCCTGACTTTC.

The chain uses TRBV18 and TRBJ2-7; 10 bases align to TRBD1. The CDR3 loop spans 18 amino acids. Germline V gene data show CDR1 as KGHSH and CDR2 as LQKENI. V shed 3 bases and J 0 bases; nucleotides not matched to a gene: 11. The CDR3 DNA sequence: TGTGCCAGCTCACCGTTGGACAGGGGGGGTCCTAGCTCCTACGAGCAGTACTTC. As protein: CASSPLDRGGPSSYEQYF.

The chain couples TRBV10-3 to TRBJ2-1; no definite D call. The CDR3 length is 13 residues. Germline V gene sequence: CDR1 ENHRY, CDR2 SYGVKD. The V and J ends lost 2 bases and 3 bases respectively, with 5 bases between them. CDR3 sequence reads: CAISETFYNEQFF. The CDR3 DNA is TGTGCCATCAGTGAGACTTTCTACAATGAGCAGTTCTTC.

This clonotype appeared many times. The chain couples TRBV20-1 to TRBJ2-1; D is tentatively TRBD1 or TRBD2 (5 bases each). V was shortened by 4 bases and J by 2 bases, with 18 bases between the two germline ends. Germline V lookup: CDR1 DFQATT, CDR2 SNEGSKA (reference sequence). The CDR3 length is 16 residues. The CDR3 here is CSAKKKWDRTYNEQFF. CDR3 nucleotides: TGCAGTGCTAAGAAAAAGTGGGACCGGACCTACAATGAGCAGTTCTTC.

The rearrangement joins TRBV29-1 to TRBJ1-4, with D tentatively TRBD1 (5 bases). The CDR3 has 13 residues. Germline lookup yields CDR1 SQVTM and CDR2 ANQGSEA. V was pared by 7 bases and J by 7 bases, with 16 bases between. CDR3 nucleotide sequence: TGCAGCGCCACCAACTCAGGGATTGAAAAACTGTTTTTT. Its protein is CSATNSGIEKLFF.

This clonotype occurred a few times. The genes are TRBV12-3 or TRBV12-4 and TRBJ2-7; 9 bases are shared with TRBD2. CDR3 length: 15 residues. V lost 6 bases to trimming and J lost 3 bases; unmatched junction nucleotides: 9. CDR3 bases: TGTGCCAGCAGCTCAAGACTAGCGGATGTCTACGAGCAGTACTTC. As protein: CASSSRLADVYEQYF.

This clonotype was detected many times. The chain is built from TRBV5-6 and TRBJ2-1, with D possibly being TRBD2 (6 bases). This CDR3 spans 16 amino acids. Germline V gene sequence: CDR1 SGHDT, CDR2 YYEEEE. V was cut by 1 base and J by 4 bases, with 15 bases left in between. CDR3 region: CASSLWRGDTYNEQFF. In DNA, the CDR3 is TGTGCCAGCAGCTTGTGGCGGGGAGACACTTACAATGAGCAGTTCTTC.

This chain links TRBV10-2 with TRBJ2-1; 9 bases map to TRBD2. Trimming removed 0 bases from V and 8 bases from J; junction bases left unmatched: 8. The CDR3 covers 16 residues. The germline CDR1 and CDR2 sequences are WSHSY and SAAADI. CDR3 sequence: CASSESGTSRTYEQFF. The CDR3 DNA is TGCGCCAGCAGTGAGTCTGGGACTAGCCGCACCTATGAGCAGTTCTTC.

This clonotype was recorded many times. The chain combines TRBV28 with TRBJ2-1, with 13 bases that match TRBD2. With 6 bases clipped from V and 8 bases from J, the junction kept 7 bases outside the gene matches. Germline V gene data show CDR1 as MDHEN and CDR2 as SYDVKM. The CDR3 runs 15 residues. The CDR3: CASRILAGGPYEQFF. In nucleotides, the CDR3 is TGTGCCAGCAGAATACTAGCGGGAGGGCCATATGAGCAGTTCTTC.